The 22 T cell receptor beta chains below come from one sample, sequenced in a study of blood T cell repertoires in COVID-19. Libraries were prepared by immunoSEQ multiplex PCR; TCRdb keeps only in-frame clonotypes and omits some of them. The data contain more than 150,000 clones, around four fifths of them singletons. Sequencing used peripheral blood. The receptors shown here come from a woman aged 60-75 years with acute or convalescent COVID-19.

This sequence joins TRBV6-2 or TRBV6-3 and TRBJ2-1, with D unclear. This CDR3 is built from 11 residues. The V end lost 5 bases, the J end lost 9 bases, and 8 bases lay between the germline ends. The germline CDR1 and CDR2 sequences are MNHEY and SVGEGT. This chain's CDR3 is CASSLKSEQFF. The CDR3 coding sequence is TGTGCCAGCAGTCTGAAGAGTGAGCAGTTCTTC.

This rearrangement joins TRBV24-1 to TRBJ2-1; 9 positions match TRBD2. V was clipped by 8 bases and J by 5 bases; unmatched bases: 9. Germline V gene sequence: CDR1 KGHDR, CDR2 SFDVKD. The CDR3 extends over 15 amino acids. The chain's CDR3 is CATKPPGLANNEQFF. The CDR3 DNA is TGTGCCACCAAACCCCCGGGACTAGCCAACAATGAGCAGTTCTTC.

The chain recombines TRBV23-1 with TRBJ1-4, with 7 bases matching TRBD1. TRBV23-1 counts as an open reading frame of uncertain function. Trimming removed 4 bases from V and 7 bases from J; junction bases left unmatched: 12. This CDR3 region has 16 residues. The CDR3 DNA reads as TGCGCCAGCAGTCTAAACGGGACAGCCGCGAGTGAAAAACTGTTTTTT. Protein: CASSLNGTAASEKLFF.

The chain uses TRBV5-6 and TRBJ2-2, with 9 bases matching TRBD1. The V and J ends lost 3 bases and 6 bases, in that order; junction bases with no gene match: 6. The CDR3 has 15 residues. Germline CDR1 reads SGHDT; CDR2 reads YYEEEE. CDR3 sequence reads: CASSWDRVGPGELFF. CDR3 DNA: TGTGCCAGCAGCTGGGACAGGGTAGGTCCCGGGGAGCTGTTTTTT.

This rearrangement joins TRBV11-2 to TRBJ2-2; 7 bases are a match to TRBD2. Germline CDR1 reads SGHAT; CDR2 reads FQNNGV. V lost 3 bases and J lost 1; bases outside the gene matches: 5. The CDR3 has 16 residues. CDR3 in DNA: TGTGCCAGCAGCTTGGGGACTAACAAGAACACCGGGGAGCTGTTTTTT. Translated: CASSLGTNKNTGELFF.

The V gene is TRBV27, the J gene TRBJ1-1; no clear D. Trimming left V 8 bases short and J 0 bases short, with 16 bases between. This CDR3 is 15 amino acids long. Germline values: CDR1 MNHEY, CDR2 SMNVEV (reference sequence). DNA for the CDR3: TGTGCCAGCGCGGCAACCCGCATCATGAACACTGAAGCTTTCTTT. Protein product: CASAATRIMNTEAFF.

The CDR3 coding sequence is TGTGCCAGCAGTTTCTCCAGGGTCAGACCTGAAGCTTTCTTT. Protein sequence: CASSFSRVRPEAFF. The V and J genes are TRBV6-5 and TRBJ1-1; D is possibly TRBD1 (5 bases). Germline V gene lookup returns CDR1 MNHEY and CDR2 SVGAGI. The CDR3 runs to 14 residues. Trimming removed 4 bases from V and 6 bases from J, with 15 bases in between.

The rearrangement links TRBV19 to TRBJ2-2, with no clear D. The CDR3 extends over 16 amino acids. In germline, CDR1 is LNHDA, CDR2 SQIVND (reference sequence). The V end was cut by 5 bases, the J end by 0 bases, with 13 bases between. Written as DNA, the CDR3 is TGTGCCAGTAGTTATCTCCCCAGCGCGAACACCGGGGAGCTGTTTTTT. This encodes CASSYLPSANTGELFF.

This chain links TRBV19 with TRBJ1-2; D is unresolved. Trimming removed 3 bases from V and 0 bases from J, with 14 bases in between. The germline V gene has CDR1 LNHDA and CDR2 SQIVND (reference sequence). This CDR3 region has 16 residues. This chain's CDR3 is CASSMVSRSPNYGYTF. CDR3 sequence (DNA): TGTGCCAGTAGTATGGTATCAAGGAGTCCTAACTATGGCTACACCTTC.

This chain uses TRBV5-1 with TRBJ2-3; 7 nucleotides match TRBD1. CDR1 is SGHRS, CDR2 YFSETQ, per germline. J was trimmed by 4 bases and V by 5 bases; bases with no gene match: 7. The CDR3 totals 14 residues. The DNA of the CDR3 is TGCGCCAGCAGGCTACAGGGGCCCGCAGATACGCAGTATTTT. It yields the protein CASRLQGPADTQYF.

V gene TRBV5-4 combines with J gene TRBJ1-2; 8 bases align to TRBD1. The germline gives CDR1 SGHNT, CDR2 YYREEE (reference sequence). This CDR3 comprises 15 residues. V gave up 2 bases and J gave up 2 bases; unmatched junction bases: 5. CDR3 sequence (DNA): TGTGCCAGCAGCTTCCCGACAGGGGAAAACTATGGCTACACCTTC. Translated, it gives CASSFPTGENYGYTF.

The genes are TRBV19 and TRBJ2-3, with D unclear. V was clipped by 3 bases and J by 3 bases, with 13 bases between them. The CDR3 spans 15 residues. CDR1 is LNHDA and CDR2 is SQIVND in the germline V gene (reference sequence). The chain's CDR3 is CASSMGQLVTDTQYF. The CDR3 bases are TGTGCCAGTAGTATGGGTCAGCTAGTGACAGATACGCAGTATTTT.

J is TRBJ2-7 and V is TRBV19, with 7 bases that match TRBD1. Germline CDR1 LNHDA, CDR2 SQIVND (reference sequence). This CDR3 has 12 amino acids. Unmatched junction bases numbered 3, after V lost 5 bases and J lost 5 bases. CDR3 amino acids: CASSPDRDEQYF. CDR3 DNA: TGTGCCAGTAGTCCTGACAGGGACGAGCAGTACTTC.

The V and J genes are TRBV3-1 (or the pseudogene TRBV3-2) and TRBJ2-1, with TRBD1 matching 12 bases. There are 16 residues in the CDR3. Germline V gene lookup returns CDR1 LGHDT and CDR2 YNNKEL (reference sequence). The V gene end was trimmed by 4 bases and the J gene end by 8 bases; junction bases not matched to a gene: 9. The CDR3 is CASSLIPGQGAHEQFF. DNA for the CDR3: TGTGCCAGCAGCCTTATACCGGGACAGGGGGCGCATGAGCAGTTCTTC.

This clone was detected once. This CDR3 is also generated by other DNA sequences in the sample. V usage is TRBV5-6 and J usage is TRBJ1-3; a weak D match, TRBD1 (5 bases). V was trimmed by 3 bases and J by 3 bases, leaving 10 bases between them. The length of the CDR3 is 14 residues. Germline V gives CDR1 SGHDT, CDR2 YYEEEE. CDR3: CASSSPGDGNTIYF. The CDR3 bases are TGTGCCAGCAGCTCCCCGGGGGATGGAAACACCATATATTTT.

The chain has TRBV11-3 and TRBJ2-7, with a possible D match to TRBD2 (5 bases). V dropped 1 base and J dropped 3 bases, with 16 bases sitting between them. The CDR3 extends over 16 amino acids. Per the germline V gene, CDR1 is SGHNT and CDR2 is YENEEA. The CDR3 protein is CASSLVGLSWGYEQYF. CDR3 nucleotide sequence: TGTGCCAGCAGCTTAGTCGGACTCTCGTGGGGCTACGAGCAGTACTTC.

V and J are TRBV5-1 and TRBJ2-3; 10 nucleotides agree with TRBD2. The germline gives CDR1 SGHRS, CDR2 YFSETQ. V was pared by 0 bases and J by 2 bases, with 3 bases of the junction left unmatched. This CDR3 contains 16 residues. The CDR3 nucleotides are TGCGCCAGCAGCTTGGAAGCGGGGGGGATCACAGATACGCAGTATTTT. This gives the protein CASSLEAGGITDTQYF.

This rearrangement joins TRBV7-6 to TRBJ1-4; TRBD1 matches 8 bases. CDR1 is SGHVS and CDR2 is FNYEAQ in the germline V gene. This CDR3 contains 14 residues. V lost 1 base, J lost 7 bases, and 2 bases stayed unmatched. CDR3 in DNA: TGTGCCAGCAGCTTAGGACAGGGGTTTGAAAAACTGTTTTTT. Translated: CASSLGQGFEKLFF.

The chain employs TRBV28 and TRBJ1-1; 7 bases are shared with TRBD1. There are 15 residues in the CDR3. V gave up 6 bases and J gave up 1 base; unmatched junction bases: 8. The germline CDR1 and CDR2 sequences are MDHEN and SYDVKM. CDR3 coding DNA: TGTGCCAGCAGGGTACGACAGGGCTCGAACACTGAAGCTTTCTTT. This codes for CASRVRQGSNTEAFF.

The V call is TRBV24-1, the J call TRBJ1-2; perhaps TRBD1 as D (5 bases). Germline-derived CDR1 and CDR2 are KGHDR and SFDVKD. The CDR3 is 14 amino acids. Trimming removed 0 bases at V and 3 bases at J, with 7 bases between. The CDR3 region is CATSDLSRDYGYTF. CDR3 nucleotide sequence: TGTGCCACCAGTGATTTGTCCAGGGACTATGGCTACACCTTC.

The chain employs TRBV4-1 and TRBJ2-1; tentative D call: TRBD2 (5 bases). The ends were cut back, 4 bases at V and 9 bases at J, with 10 bases in the middle. Germline lookup yields CDR1 MGHRA and CDR2 YSYEKL. This CDR3 is built from 12 residues. The CDR3 region is CASSPLEGEQFF. CDR3 DNA sequence: TGCGCCAGCAGCCCCCTCGAGGGTGAGCAGTTCTTC.

This clone is a singleton in its sample. The chain links TRBV5-5 to TRBJ1-5; a possible D gene is TRBD1 (6 bases). V shed 2 bases and J shed 0 bases, with 15 bases lying between them. This CDR3 is 17 amino acids long. Germline values: CDR1 SGHKS, CDR2 YYEKEE (reference sequence). The CDR3 coding sequence is TGTGCCAGCAGCTTAGGAGCATGGGACATTAGCAATCAGCCCCAGCATTTT. Protein product: CASSLGAWDISNQPQHF.